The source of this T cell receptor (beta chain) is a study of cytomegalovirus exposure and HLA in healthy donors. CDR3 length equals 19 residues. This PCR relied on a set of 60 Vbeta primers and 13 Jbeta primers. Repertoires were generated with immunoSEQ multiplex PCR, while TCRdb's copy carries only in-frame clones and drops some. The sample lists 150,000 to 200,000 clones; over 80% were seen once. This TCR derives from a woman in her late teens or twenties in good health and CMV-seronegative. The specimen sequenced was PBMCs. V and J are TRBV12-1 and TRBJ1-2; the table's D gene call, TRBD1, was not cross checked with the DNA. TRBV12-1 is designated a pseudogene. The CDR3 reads CASTTPEDRPMITNYGYTF. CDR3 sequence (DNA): TGTGCCAGCACCACCCCCGAAGACAGGCCCATGATTACTAACTATGGCTACACCTTC.